One sample yielded the 5 T cell receptor beta chains listed below, sequenced in a study of OX40 agonist ivuxolimab in advanced cancers. Generated by immunoSEQ multiplex PCR, the TCRdb table keeps only in-frame clones and is missing some. There are about 77,000 clones in the sample; 65% to 90% occur only once, and 0.55% to 0.7% lies in the top ten. The sequenced sample was CD4+ or CD8+ T cells sorted from blood, obtained in a trial of the OX40 agonist ivuxolimab. The receptors derive from an adult with an advanced solid tumor such as melanoma, head and neck, liver or kidney cancer.

V usage is TRBV9 and J usage is TRBJ1-3; unclear D gene. This CDR3 has 14 amino acids. In germline, CDR1 is SGDLS, CDR2 YYNGEE. V was cut by 6 bases and J by 0 bases, with 10 bases left in between. The CDR3 DNA follows: TGTGCCAGCACCAACGAAAACTCTGGAAACACCATATATTTT. This codes for CASTNENSGNTIYF.

This rearrangement joins TRBV9 to TRBJ2-3; tentative D call: TRBD2 (5 bases). Germline CDR1 reads SGDLS; CDR2 reads YYNGEE. The CDR3 runs to 16 residues. The germline V and J ends were trimmed by 0 bases and 0 bases, with 11 bases remaining between them. The CDR3 DNA is TGTGCCAGCAGCGTAGGTCTAGCCTTTAGCACAGATACGCAGTATTTT. The encoded protein is CASSVGLAFSTDTQYF.

The rearrangement uses TRBV27 and TRBJ2-7; a possible D gene is TRBD1 (6 bases). Germline values: CDR1 MNHEY, CDR2 SMNVEV (reference sequence). V gave up 3 bases and J gave up 3 bases, with 12 bases separating them. The CDR3 loop spans 14 amino acids. This CDR3 is CASSLGAPSYEQYF. The CDR3 bases are TGTGCCAGCAGTTTGGGGGCGCCTAGCTACGAGCAGTACTTC.

This rearrangement joins TRBV4-3 to TRBJ2-5; D gene uncertain. CDR1 is LGHNA and CDR2 is YSLEER in the germline V gene. The length of the CDR3 is 14 residues. Trimming removed 0 bases from V and 1 base from J, with 6 bases in between. The CDR3: CASSQEQFQETQYF. As DNA, the CDR3 is TGCGCCAGCAGCCAAGAACAGTTCCAAGAGACCCAGTACTTC.

The chain uses TRBV5-1 and TRBJ2-5; 9 bases fit TRBD1. Unmatched junction bases numbered 12, after V lost 5 bases and J lost 10 bases. Germline V gene lookup returns CDR1 SGHRS and CDR2 YFSETQ. This CDR3 is built from 14 residues. In DNA form, the CDR3 reads TGCGCCAGCAGTCCTCCGGGACAGGGTGGTATCCAGTACTTC. It translates to CASSPPGQGGIQYF.